The next 27 T cell receptor beta chains were all read from a single sample in a study of shared clonotypes between healthy human individuals. Assay used: immunoSEQ multiplex PCR; TCRdb lists only in-frame clones, some missing. The table records about 2 million clones, 85% to 95% of them present only once. Sequencing used naive CD4+ T cells sorted from blood. Subset here: CD45RA+ positively selected. Source of these receptors: a man aged 18 to 29 in good health.

This chain's CDR3 is CASSSDPGSAWEQYF. CDR3 coding DNA: TGTGCCAGCAGCTCCGATCCCGGGAGCGCGTGGGAGCAGTACTTC. V is TRBV7-2 and J is TRBJ2-7, with D possibly being TRBD2 (6 bases). Germline loops: CDR1 SGHTA, CDR2 FQGNSA. V dropped 4 bases and J dropped 7 bases, with 20 bases sitting between them. The CDR3 length is 15 residues.

This clone has just one count. The sample holds other DNA sequences that translate to the same CDR3. CDR3 in DNA: TGTGCCAGCAGCTTAGCGGGAAGCTCCTACAATGAGCAGTTCTTC. Translation: CASSLAGSSYNEQFF. The chain combines TRBV7-9 with TRBJ2-1; unclear D gene. Germline CDR1 reads SEHNR; CDR2 reads FQNEAQ (reference sequence). The CDR3 is 15 amino acids. Trimming stripped 0 bases from V and 0 bases from J, with 6 bases between.

The chain couples TRBV28 to TRBJ2-7; TRBD1 aligns across 12 bases. The length of the CDR3 is 14 residues. Per the germline V gene, CDR1 is MDHEN and CDR2 is SYDVKM. V lost 3 bases and J lost 5; bases outside the gene matches: 2. CDR3 amino acids: CASSFGTGGDEQYF. The DNA of the CDR3 is TGTGCCAGCAGTTTTGGGACAGGGGGCGACGAGCAGTACTTC.

The rearrangement links TRBV10-3 to TRBJ2-7, with 7 bases matching TRBD1. Trimming removed 3 bases from V and 3 bases from J; junction bases left unmatched: 5. CDR1 ENHRY and CDR2 SYGVKD come from the germline V gene. This CDR3 spans 14 amino acids. CDR3: CAISDDRGLYEQYF. The CDR3, as DNA: TGTGCCATCAGTGATGATAGGGGGCTCTACGAGCAGTACTTC.

Note on this clone: This specimen includes other DNA sequences encoding the same CDR3. This chain links TRBV4-1 with TRBJ2-7; no clear D gene. V lost 1 base and J lost 6, with 7 bases in between. Germline V gene lookup returns CDR1 MGHRA and CDR2 YSYEKL. This CDR3 is 12 amino acids long. CDR3 amino acids: CASSQVRGEQYF. CDR3 sequence (DNA): TGCGCCAGCAGCCAAGTGCGAGGCGAGCAGTACTTC.

The chain joins TRBV5-1 to TRBJ2-7; 7 bases are shared with TRBD1. The CDR3 is 14 amino acids. The V gene's germline CDR1 is SGHRS and CDR2 YFSETQ. Losses at the gene ends were 3 bases for V and 3 bases for J; bases not matched to a gene: 6. Here the CDR3 reads CASSSGDSHYEQYF. CDR3 coding DNA: TGCGCCAGCAGCTCTGGGGACAGCCACTACGAGCAGTACTTC.

The rearrangement joins TRBV28 to TRBJ2-7; D unresolved. Germline CDR1 and CDR2: MDHEN and SYDVKM. This CDR3 is built from 12 residues. V lost 6 bases and J 7 bases, leaving 13 bases between the germline ends. The DNA of the CDR3 is TGTGCCAGCAGAGACCGGAGCTTTGAGCAGTACTTC. Translation: CASRDRSFEQYF.

The rearrangement links TRBV15 to TRBJ2-3; perhaps TRBD2 as D (5 bases). CDR1 and CDR2 (germline): LNHNV, YYDKDF (reference sequence). Trimming stripped 1 base from V and 2 bases from J, with 13 bases between. The length of the CDR3 is 16 residues. In nucleotides, the CDR3 is TGTGCCACCAGCAGAGTAGGGAGCGGCCCCACAGATACGCAGTATTTT. Residues: CATSRVGSGPTDTQYF.

In regard to this clone: In the same sample, other DNA sequences code for this CDR3. V gene TRBV10-3 combines with J gene TRBJ1-5; D is possibly TRBD1 (6 bases). The CDR3 consists of 16 residues. Germline loops: CDR1 ENHRY, CDR2 SYGVKD. Trimming removed 0 bases at V and 1 base at J, with 10 bases between. CDR3 protein: CAISESGRGSNQPQHF. CDR3 DNA: TGTGCCATCAGTGAGTCGGGCAGGGGAAGCAATCAGCCCCAGCATTTT.

The gene calls are TRBV2 and TRBJ2-7; TRBD1 is a possible D gene (5 bases). The germline V gene has CDR1 SNHLY and CDR2 FYNNEI. This CDR3 region has 14 residues. Trimming shortened V by 6 bases and J by 2 bases, and 14 bases separated the two germline ends. This CDR3 reads CASRAQGTTYEQYF. CDR3 in DNA: TGTGCCAGCAGGGCCCAGGGTACCACCTACGAGCAGTACTTC.

The CDR3 DNA follows: TGTGCCATCAGTGAATCTCGGGAAAACATTCAGTACTTC. Residues: CAISESRENIQYF. V is TRBV10-3 and J is TRBJ2-4; no definite D call. Deletions cut 3 bases from V and 5 bases from J, with 8 bases between. The CDR3 sequence is 13 residues long. The germline V gene encodes CDR1 ENHRY and CDR2 SYGVKD.

The chain recombines TRBV19 with TRBJ1-1; possible D gene TRBD1, 5 bases. Trimming stripped 1 base from V and 6 bases from J, with 15 bases between. Looked up from germline, CDR1 is LNHDA and CDR2 is SQIVND (reference sequence). The length of the CDR3 is 15 residues. CDR3 amino acids: CASSIVEGVVAEAFF. CDR3 DNA sequence: TGTGCCAGTAGTATAGTTGAAGGGGTGGTGGCTGAAGCTTTCTTT.

The chain carries TRBV7-2 and TRBJ2-3; D call uncertain. The germline V gene encodes CDR1 SGHTA and CDR2 FQGNSA. V gave up 1 base and J gave up 3 bases, with 5 bases separating them. This CDR3 is 13 amino acids long. The CDR3 sequence is CASSLEGTDTQYF. The CDR3 DNA sequence: TGTGCCAGCAGCTTAGAAGGGACAGATACGCAGTATTTT.

The chain joins TRBV10-3 to TRBJ2-7, with D possibly TRBD1 on 5 matching bases. The CDR3 covers 14 residues. Germline CDR1 is ENHRY and CDR2 is SYGVKD. Between the trimmed V and J ends, which lost 0 bases and 3 bases, there was a span of 9 bases. CDR3 bases: TGTGCCATCAGTGAGTCAACTCAGGGCTACGAGCAGTACTTC. Translating it yields CAISESTQGYEQYF.

The rearrangement uses TRBV6-1 and TRBJ2-7, with TRBD1 matching 8 bases. The CDR3 spans 13 residues. Germline V lookup: CDR1 MNHNS, CDR2 SASEGT. The J segment lost 2 bases and the V segment lost 8 bases, leaving 5 bases of the junction unmatched. This CDR3 is CASVKTGAYEQYF. CDR3 coding DNA: TGTGCCAGCGTAAAGACAGGGGCCTACGAGCAGTACTTC.

The CDR3 region has the DNA TGCGCCAGCAGCTTGGGCAGCATTTTCTACGAGCAGTACTTC. Amino acids: CASSLGSIFYEQYF. This chain connects TRBV5-1 to TRBJ2-7; D unresolved. V lost 0 bases and J lost 3, with 10 bases in between. Germline V CDR1 and CDR2: SGHRS, YFSETQ. The CDR3 spans 14 residues. The variable domain in full, completed from reference TRBV5-1 and TRBJ2-7, reads KAGVTQTPRYLIKTRGQQVTLSCSPISGHRSVSWYQQTPGQGLQFLFEYFSETQRNKGNFPGRFSGRQFSNSRSEMNVSTLELGDSALYLCASSLGSIFYEQYFGPGTRLTVT.

V and J are TRBV5-1 and TRBJ1-1; D is undetermined. V dropped 0 bases and J dropped 3 bases, with 12 bases sitting between them. CDR1 and CDR2 from the germline V gene are SGHRS and YFSETQ. CDR3 length: 15 residues. The CDR3 DNA is TGCGCCAGCAGCTTGGGATCGACGGGATACACTGAAGCTTTCTTT. Its translation is CASSLGSTGYTEAFF.

The count of this clone is one. V gene TRBV11-2 combines with J gene TRBJ2-5, with TRBD2 as a possible D gene (6 bases). The CDR3 has 15 amino acids. The germline V and J ends were trimmed by 3 bases and 4 bases, with 15 bases remaining between them. Germline V lookup: CDR1 SGHAT, CDR2 FQNNGV. The CDR3 bases are TGTGCCAGCAGCTTCCCGGGGGTGGGGTTAGAGACCCAGTACTTC. Translated, it gives CASSFPGVGLETQYF.

The V call is TRBV6-5, the J call TRBJ2-7, with TRBD2 matching over 12 bases. The J segment lost 9 bases and the V segment lost 8 bases, leaving 11 bases of the junction unmatched. The CDR3 extends over 14 amino acids. Germline V gene data show CDR1 as MNHEY and CDR2 as SVGAGI. DNA of the CDR3: TGTGCCAGCCAGACGCTAGCGGGAGGGCCTGTGCAGTACTTC. It is translated as CASQTLAGGPVQYF.

This chain joins TRBV27 and TRBJ1-6; 7 bases are shared with TRBD1. Germline V gene sequence: CDR1 MNHEY, CDR2 SMNVEV (reference sequence). The length of the CDR3 is 16 residues. The V and J ends lost 4 bases and 7 bases, in that order; junction bases with no gene match: 10. Here the CDR3 reads CASSSEATGKNSPLHF. The DNA of the CDR3 is TGTGCCAGCAGTTCCGAAGCGACAGGGAAGAATTCACCCCTCCACTTT.

J is TRBJ1-3 and V is TRBV6-5; D gene uncertain. The CDR3 has 16 amino acids. From germline, CDR1 is MNHEY and CDR2 SVGAGI. Trimming pared 0 bases from V and 0 bases from J, leaving 9 bases between. CDR3 nucleotide sequence: TGTGCCAGCAGTTACTCGGGCAAAAGCTCTGGAAACACCATATATTTT. This codes for CASSYSGKSSGNTIYF.

On this clone itself: This may stem from a read error, because a much larger clone lies one nucleotide away. The chain carries TRBV13 and TRBJ2-7; no firm D call. This CDR3 spans 12 amino acids. From germline, CDR1 is PRHDT and CDR2 FYEKMQ (reference sequence). The CDR3 is CASGLAGYEQYF. The CDR3 nucleotides are TGTGCCAGCGGCTTAGCCGGGTACGAGCAGTACTTC.

This clone came up once. The gene calls are TRBV10-3 and TRBJ2-2; 7 bases fit TRBD1. The CDR3 consists of 16 residues. Germline CDR1 is ENHRY and CDR2 is SYGVKD. The J segment lost 0 bases and the V segment lost 7 bases, leaving 8 bases of the junction unmatched. The CDR3 loop reads CAITATGEPNTGELFF. The DNA for the CDR3 is TGTGCCATCACAGCTACAGGGGAACCGAACACCGGGGAGCTGTTTTTT.

This chain joins TRBV5-4 and TRBJ1-2, with a tentative D call TRBD1 (6 bases). Germline CDR1 and CDR2: SGHNT and YYREEE (reference sequence). The V end was cut by 2 bases, the J end by 8 bases, with 22 bases between. CDR3 length equals 16 residues. CDR3 residues: CASSFRGSGGLGGYTF. The CDR3 DNA sequence: TGTGCCAGCAGCTTCCGGGGGTCCGGGGGGCTTGGCGGCTACACCTTC.

Only one count was recorded for this clone. The rearrangement joins TRBV9 to TRBJ2-5, with D uncertain. The CDR3 runs 16 residues. Trimming removed 0 bases from V and 4 bases from J, with 16 bases in between. Looked up from germline, CDR1 is SGDLS and CDR2 is YYNGEE. The CDR3, as DNA: TGTGCCAGCAGCGTAGGGGCTGGAGAAATAGTAGAGACCCAGTACTTC. Translated: CASSVGAGEIVETQYF.

The chain recombines TRBV10-2 with TRBJ1-5; no clear D gene. From germline, CDR1 is WSHSY and CDR2 SAAADI. The V gene lost 2 bases and the J gene lost 0 bases, with 11 bases spanning the gap. This CDR3 is 16 amino acids long. CDR3: CASSESWFSSNQPQHF. In DNA form, the CDR3 reads TGCGCCAGCAGTGAGAGCTGGTTTTCTAGCAATCAGCCCCAGCATTTT.

The chain couples TRBV7-8 to TRBJ2-7; 10 nucleotides match TRBD1. Germline-derived CDR1 and CDR2 are SGHVS and FQNEAQ. The junction had 8 bases not matched to a gene; V was cut back by 1 base and J by 2 bases. The CDR3 loop spans 17 amino acids. The CDR3 bases are TGTGCCAGCAGCTTAGACCCGGACAGGGGGACCCCCTACGAGCAGTACTTC. Its translation: CASSLDPDRGTPYEQYF.